A single sample gave rise to the 23 T cell receptor beta chains below, sequenced in a study of OX40 agonist ivuxolimab in advanced cancers. The data were produced by immunoSEQ multiplex PCR, yet TCRdb's version contains in-frame clones alone and is incomplete. The sample lists 60,000 or so clones, roughly 89% occurring once. The specimen comprised CD4+ or CD8+ T cells sorted from blood, sampled in a trial of the OX40 agonist ivuxolimab. These receptors came from an adult with an advanced solid tumor such as melanoma, head and neck, liver or kidney cancer.

The genes are TRBV7-9 and TRBJ1-4; tentative D call: TRBD1 (5 bases). V was shortened by 5 bases and J by 5 bases, with 15 bases between the two germline ends. Germline lookup yields CDR1 SEHNR and CDR2 FQNEAQ (reference sequence). This CDR3 is 15 amino acids long. CDR3 nucleotide sequence: TGTGCCAGCAGCGCCTCCGGGACGGACAATGAAAAACTGTTTTTT. Encoded protein: CASSASGTDNEKLFF.

The V call is TRBV18, the J call TRBJ1-5; 7 bases map to TRBD1. CDR3 size: 14 residues. CDR1 and CDR2 from the germline V gene are KGHSH and LQKENI. Trimming cost V 10 bases and J 1 base; bases outside gene matches: 7. The DNA of the CDR3 is TGTGCCACAAGCCAGGGGGTGAGCAATCAGCCCCAGCATTTT. Amino acid sequence: CATSQGVSNQPQHF.

This clone has only a few counts. The V gene is TRBV7-2, the J gene TRBJ2-1; 8 bases align to TRBD1. Germline CDR1 and CDR2: SGHTA and FQGNSA. Trimming at V came to 0 bases and at J to 9 bases, leaving 7 bases not matched to a gene. The CDR3 extends over 15 amino acids. CDR3 region: CASSLAGQGSSEQFF. The CDR3 region has the DNA TGTGCCAGCAGCTTAGCTGGACAGGGATCGAGTGAGCAGTTCTTC.

This rearrangement joins TRBV6-5 to TRBJ1-1; 7 bases line up with TRBD1. Germline values: CDR1 MNHEY, CDR2 SVGAGI. J lost 4 bases, V lost 2 bases, and 4 bases had no gene match. This CDR3 is 14 amino acids long. The CDR3 bases are TGTGCCAGCAGTTACACAGGGGAGGGCACTGAAGCTTTCTTT. Translation: CASSYTGEGTEAFF.

Comments on this clone: Other DNA sequences in this sample translate to the same CDR3. This rearrangement joins TRBV4-1 to TRBJ1-2; D unclear. The CDR3 consists of 12 residues. The germline V gene encodes CDR1 MGHRA and CDR2 YSYEKL. V lost 6 bases to trimming and J lost 4 bases, with 9 bases between them. CDR3 residues: CASSQSGYGYTF. The CDR3, as DNA: TGCGCCAGCAGTCAATCAGGCTATGGCTACACCTTC.

The J gene is TRBJ1-1, the V gene TRBV7-2; 8 bases line up with TRBD1. This CDR3 region has 15 residues. Germline CDR1 SGHTA, CDR2 FQGNSA. J lost 3 bases, V lost 1 base, and 4 bases had no gene match. CDR3 nucleotides: TGTGCCAGCAGCTTAGGCAGGGGGCGGGACACTGAAGCTTTCTTT. This codes for CASSLGRGRDTEAFF.

The rearrangement uses TRBV6-1 and TRBJ2-7, with D unclear. The V end lost 2 bases, the J end lost 0 bases, and 17 bases lay between the germline ends. This CDR3 spans 17 amino acids. The V gene's germline CDR1 is MNHNS and CDR2 SASEGT. CDR3 protein: CASSERQLLYLSYEQYF. CDR3 bases: TGTGCCAGCAGTGAACGGCAGCTACTATACCTCTCCTACGAGCAGTACTTC.

This clone was seen once. This chain links TRBV28 with TRBJ2-1; 9 bases match TRBD2. From germline, CDR1 is MDHEN and CDR2 SYDVKM. V shed 6 bases and J 13 bases; nucleotides not matched to a gene: 13. The CDR3 runs to 14 residues. CDR3 region: CASSPRREGLIQFF. In DNA form, the CDR3 reads TGTGCCAGCAGCCCACGGCGGGAGGGCCTGATTCAGTTCTTC.

This clone was recorded a few times. V is TRBV4-2 and J is TRBJ2-3; 9 nucleotides match TRBD2. Germline V CDR1 and CDR2: LGHNA, YNFKEQ. The trim removed 4 bases at V and 6 bases at J, leaving 11 bases unmatched. This CDR3 spans 16 amino acids. The CDR3 loop is CASSPSGLAVNDTQYF. DNA for the CDR3: TGTGCCAGCAGCCCTTCGGGACTAGCAGTCAACGATACGCAGTATTTT.

This CDR3 is CASSPRNFRGWSPLHF. CDR3 in DNA: TGTGCCAGCTCACCACGGAATTTCCGGGGGTGGTCACCCCTCCACTTT. This chain joins TRBV18 and TRBJ1-6, with D tentatively TRBD1 (5 bases). V lost 1 base to trimming and J lost 10 bases, with 17 bases between them. The CDR3 totals 16 residues. Germline lookup yields CDR1 KGHSH and CDR2 LQKENI.

CDR3 amino acids: CASSSSGTGGEKLFF. CDR3 sequence (DNA): TGTGCCAGCAGTTCGAGCGGGACAGGAGGAGAAAAACTGTTTTTT. The chain uses TRBV28 and TRBJ1-4, with 8 bases fitting TRBD1. This CDR3 comprises 15 residues. Looked up from germline, CDR1 is MDHEN and CDR2 is SYDVKM. With V trimmed by 4 bases and J by 8 bases, 9 bases remained unmatched.

This chain connects TRBV7-9 to TRBJ2-3, with a tentative D call TRBD2 (6 bases). The germline CDR1 and CDR2 sequences are SEHNR and FQNEAQ (reference sequence). This CDR3 is 17 amino acids long. Between the trimmed V and J ends, which lost 1 base and 2 bases, there was a span of 16 bases. CDR3 nucleotides: TGTGCCAGCAGCTTAGGGGGAGCGGGCGGGACCACAGATACGCAGTATTTT. Residues: CASSLGGAGGTTDTQYF.

The V gene is TRBV6-5, the J gene TRBJ2-5; TRBD2 matches at 9 bases. Germline assignment: CDR1 MNHEY and CDR2 SVGAGI. J lost 4 bases, V lost 0 bases, and 6 bases had no gene match. The CDR3 loop spans 16 amino acids. The CDR3 is CASSYSRAGGRETQYF. The CDR3 bases are TGTGCCAGCAGTTACTCGAGGGCGGGGGGGAGAGAGACCCAGTACTTC.

The rearrangement links TRBV5-1 to TRBJ2-7; TRBD1 agrees at 8 bases. The CDR3 sequence is 13 residues long. Trimming cost V 3 bases and J 6 bases; bases outside gene matches: 5. Germline CDR1 reads SGHRS; CDR2 reads YFSETQ. The CDR3 reads CASSSDRVSEQYF. DNA of the CDR3: TGCGCCAGCAGCTCGGACAGGGTTAGCGAGCAGTACTTC.

This clone has a single count. V and J are TRBV4-3 and TRBJ1-6; 9 positions match TRBD1. J gave up 8 bases and V 2 bases, and 7 bases lay outside the gene matches. The CDR3 runs 16 residues. CDR1 and CDR2 from the germline V gene are LGHNA and YSLEER. DNA for the CDR3: TGCGCCAGCAGCCAACGAGAGACAGGGGGAGATTCACCCCTCCACTTT. Protein: CASSQRETGGDSPLHF.

The V and J genes are TRBV10-3 and TRBJ2-3; possible D gene TRBD1, 5 bases. V was shortened by 7 bases and J by 5 bases, with 13 bases between the two germline ends. This CDR3 contains 13 residues. Germline V gives CDR1 ENHRY, CDR2 SYGVKD. The DNA for the CDR3 is TGTGCCATCAATAAGGGGCCGTTAGATACGCAGTATTTT. It yields the protein CAINKGPLDTQYF.

The chain employs TRBV5-1 and TRBJ2-3; D gene uncertain. The germline V gene encodes CDR1 SGHRS and CDR2 YFSETQ. The germline V and J ends were trimmed by 0 bases and 0 bases, with 8 bases remaining between them. The CDR3 is 15 residues long. CDR3 sequence reads: CASSLDGHSTDTQYF. The CDR3 nucleotides read TGCGCCAGCAGCTTGGATGGCCACAGCACAGATACGCAGTATTTT.

V and J are TRBV11-3 and TRBJ2-3; no reliable D call. The CDR3 totals 14 residues. Germline V gives CDR1 SGHNT, CDR2 YENEEA. Trimming pared 2 bases from V and 0 bases from J, leaving 6 bases between. The CDR3 here is CASSLSGSTDTQYF. CDR3 bases: TGTGCCAGCAGCTTATCCGGGAGCACAGATACGCAGTATTTT.

The chain employs TRBV4-1 and TRBJ2-7, with D hard to call. The length of the CDR3 is 17 residues. V lost 3 bases, J lost 3 bases, and 21 bases lay in between. Germline V gives CDR1 MGHRA, CDR2 YSYEKL. The CDR3 DNA follows: TGCGCCAGCAGCCACGTAGATATGGGGATCCCCCGCTACGAGCAGTACTTC. The encoded protein is CASSHVDMGIPRYEQYF.

This chain connects TRBV9 to TRBJ2-5; D not certain. V dropped 0 bases and J dropped 5 bases, with 14 bases sitting between them. CDR1 and CDR2 (germline): SGDLS, YYNGEE. The CDR3 has 15 residues. The CDR3 DNA follows: TGTGCCAGCAGCGTAGGAGCAGGAGACGGGGAGACCCAGTACTTC. The encoded protein is CASSVGAGDGETQYF.

This clone was counted a few times. The rearrangement joins TRBV7-9 to TRBJ1-1, with TRBD1 matching 7 bases. V dropped 5 bases and J dropped 0; count of bases not matched to a gene: 6. CDR1 is SEHNR and CDR2 is FQNEAQ in the germline V gene (reference sequence). This CDR3 is built from 15 residues. As DNA, the CDR3 is TGTGCCAGCAGCGCTCGACAGGGAATGAACACTGAAGCTTTCTTT. Its protein is CASSARQGMNTEAFF.

This CDR3 is CASSGGVRQTVDTQYF. DNA of the CDR3: TGCGCCAGCAGTGGGGGAGTTAGGCAAACGGTGGATACGCAGTATTTT. The V gene is TRBV5-1, the J gene TRBJ2-3; D tentatively fits TRBD1 or TRBD2 (5 bases each). The CDR3 runs 16 residues. Trimming removed 5 bases at V and 6 bases at J, with 22 bases between. The germline V gene encodes CDR1 SGHRS and CDR2 YFSETQ.

V and J are TRBV6-1 and TRBJ1-3, with D maybe TRBD1 (6 bases). In germline, CDR1 is MNHNS, CDR2 SASEGT. Trimming cost V 4 bases and J 4 bases, with 20 bases left between them. The CDR3 extends over 17 amino acids. DNA of the CDR3: TGTGCCAGCAGTGGAATAGGGGGACGGGGAAGGGGAAACACCATATATTTT. Protein product: CASSGIGGRGRGNTIYF.